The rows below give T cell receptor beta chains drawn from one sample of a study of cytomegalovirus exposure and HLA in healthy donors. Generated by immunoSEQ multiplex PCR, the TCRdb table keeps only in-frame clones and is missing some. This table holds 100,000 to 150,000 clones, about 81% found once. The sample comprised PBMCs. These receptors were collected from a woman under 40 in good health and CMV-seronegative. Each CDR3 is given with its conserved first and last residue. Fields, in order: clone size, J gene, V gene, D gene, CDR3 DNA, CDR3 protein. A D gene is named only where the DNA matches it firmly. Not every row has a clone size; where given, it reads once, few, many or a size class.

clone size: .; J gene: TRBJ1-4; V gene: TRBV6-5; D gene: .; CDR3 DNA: TGTGCCAGCAGACGATCGACAGCTTCTAATGAAAAACTGTTTTTT; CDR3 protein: CASRRSTASNEKLFF
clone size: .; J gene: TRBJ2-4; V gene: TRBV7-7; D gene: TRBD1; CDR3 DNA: TGTGCTAGGGGGCACGTAAGCTCAAACATTCAGTACTTC; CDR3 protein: CARGHVSSNIQYF
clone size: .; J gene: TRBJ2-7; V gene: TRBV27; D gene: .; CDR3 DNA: TGTGCCAGCAGTGGCGGGCGAGTGTGGGAGCAGTACTTC; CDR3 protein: CASSGGRVWEQYF
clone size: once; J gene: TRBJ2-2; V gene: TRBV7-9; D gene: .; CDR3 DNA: TGTGCCAGCAGCTTAGTTCGGGATACCGGGGAGCTGTTTTTT; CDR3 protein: CASSLVRDTGELFF
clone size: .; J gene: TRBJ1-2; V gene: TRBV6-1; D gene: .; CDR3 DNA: TGTGCCAGCAGTGAAACAGGTTTGAAGGGCTATGGCTACACCTTC; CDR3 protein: CASSETGLKGYGYTF
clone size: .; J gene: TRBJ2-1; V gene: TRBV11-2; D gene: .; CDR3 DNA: TGTGCCAGCAGCTCCTCCCCTAGGAATGAGCAGTTCTTC; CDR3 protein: CASSSSPRNEQFF
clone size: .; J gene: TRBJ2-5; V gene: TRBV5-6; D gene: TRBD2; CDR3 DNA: TGTGCCAGCAGCTTAGGGTTGGGCGGGAGCTCGGCTGAGACCCAGTACTTC; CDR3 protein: CASSLGLGGSSAETQYF
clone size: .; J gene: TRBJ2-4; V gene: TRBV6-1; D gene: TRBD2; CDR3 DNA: TGTGCCAGCAGGGAATACCGGACCGGGAGGGGGGACATAACCAAAAACATTCAGTACTTC; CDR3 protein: CASREYRTGRGDITKNIQYF
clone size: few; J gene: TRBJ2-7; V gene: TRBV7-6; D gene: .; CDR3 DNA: TGTGCCAGCAGCTCTATAAAGCGGGAGCAGTACTTC; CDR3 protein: CASSSIKREQYF
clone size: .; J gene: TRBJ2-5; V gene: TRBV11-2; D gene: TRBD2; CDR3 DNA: TGTGCCAGCAGCTCGGGACTAGCGGCACAAGAGACCCAGTACTTC; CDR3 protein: CASSSGLAAQETQYF